The TCR beta chain under discussion was sequenced for a study of control samples from healthy donors and cancer patients. This CDR3 comprises 13 residues. Germline V gene data show CDR1 as SGHAT and CDR2 as FQDESV (reference sequence). As concerns this clone: One end of the junction varies from germline; a read error may be responsible. The sample has other DNA sequences that encode this CDR3 too.

Data came from immunoSEQ multiplex PCR; TCRdb stores just in-frame clones and leaves some out. The data contain fewer than 30,000 clones, about 86% of them singletons. This sequence joins TRBV11-1 and TRBJ1-1; D is ambiguous. This sequence originates from a woman aged 40-49 years with lung cancer. Sequencing input: PBMCs. The DNA for the CDR3 is TGTGCCAGCAGCTTAGAGATGAACACTGAGGCTTTCTTT. This sequence encodes CASSLEMNTEAFF.